The clone carrying this T cell receptor (beta chain) was observed a single time. Its antigen is not known. Trimming took off 5 bases at V and 9 bases at J, with 20 bases between the two ends. This CDR3 comprises 15 residues. Germline CDR1 SGHVS, CDR2 FQNEAQ. The sample is drawn from a study of siplizumab effects on memory and regulatory T cells. Whole-study findings and limits: The study did not confirm that proliferating Tregs from siplizumab cultures were suppressive.

TCRdb keeps only in-frame clones here, not all; method: immunoSEQ multiplex PCR. The repertoire holds 80,000 to 95,000 clones, with more than 85% as singletons. The receptor was derived from a human donor in good health. The chain combines TRBV7-8 with TRBJ2-1; tentatively, D is TRBD2 (5 bases). Sequenced input: CD8+ T cells sorted from blood. The CDR3, as DNA: TGTGCCAGCAGCCCTATCGGACGAGCTACTAGTGAGCAGTTCTTC. This gives the protein CASSPIGRATSEQFF.